This TCR beta chain was identified in a study of T cells in narcolepsy. Some clones are missing from TCRdb's copy, which holds only in-frame ones; the method was immunoSEQ multiplex PCR. Found here are fewer than 35,000 clones, roughly 78% of them singletons; the top ten hold 1.2%. The sample comprised CD45RA- memory CD4+ T cells from PBMCs. This clonotype originated in a human donor with narcolepsy.

The CDR3 region has the DNA TGTGCCAGTAGTATGAGACAGACATTCTCCACAGATACGCAGTATTTT. This gives the protein CASSMRQTFSTDTQYF. The rearrangement links TRBV19 to TRBJ2-3; D possibly corresponds to TRBD1 (5 bases). V lost 3 bases and J 2 bases, leaving 15 bases between the germline ends. CDR1 LNHDA and CDR2 SQIVND come from the germline V gene (reference sequence). The CDR3 length is 16 residues.